The T cell receptor (beta chain) under discussion was sequenced for a study of identical twins. Study-wide results and caveats: Out-of-frame alpha sequences common to twins were enriched for low generation probability.

In the case of this clonotype: The antigen is not known.

The V end was cut by 1 base, the J end by 12 bases, with 13 bases between. Germline V gene lookup returns CDR1 SGHTA and CDR2 FQGNSA. There are 13 residues in the CDR3. TCRdb processed the 5' RACE reads anew with MiXCR; each CDR3 protein has one entry. The table lists 400,000 to 500,000 distinct CDR3 sequences, around 18% of them singletons. This clonotype was obtained from a middle-aged man in good health. The specimen was naive T cells sorted from blood. The gene calls are TRBV7-2 and TRBJ2-1; D remains unclear. CDR3 DNA sequence: TGTGCCAGCAGCTTAGATGGTCAATGGGTGCAGTTCTTC. This gives the protein CASSLDGQWVQFF.